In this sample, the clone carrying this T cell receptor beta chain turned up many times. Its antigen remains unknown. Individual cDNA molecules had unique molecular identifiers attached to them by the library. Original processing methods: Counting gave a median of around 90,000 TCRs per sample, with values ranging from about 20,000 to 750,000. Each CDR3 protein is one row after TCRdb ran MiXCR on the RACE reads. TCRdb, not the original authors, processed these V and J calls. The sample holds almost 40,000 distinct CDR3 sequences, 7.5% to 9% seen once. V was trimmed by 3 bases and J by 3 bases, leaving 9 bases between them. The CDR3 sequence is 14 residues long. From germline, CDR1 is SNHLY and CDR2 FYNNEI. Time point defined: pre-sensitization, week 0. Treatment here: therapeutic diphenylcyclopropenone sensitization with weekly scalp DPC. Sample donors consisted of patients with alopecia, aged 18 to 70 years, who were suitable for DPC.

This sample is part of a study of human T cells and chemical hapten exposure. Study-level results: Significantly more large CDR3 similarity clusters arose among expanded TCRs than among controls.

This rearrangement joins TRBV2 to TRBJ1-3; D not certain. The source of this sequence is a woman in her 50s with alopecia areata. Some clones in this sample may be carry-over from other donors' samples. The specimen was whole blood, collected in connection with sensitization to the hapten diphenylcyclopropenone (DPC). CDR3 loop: CASSEAHGGNTIYF. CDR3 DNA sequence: TGTGCCAGCAGTGAGGCCCATGGTGGAAACACCATATATTTT. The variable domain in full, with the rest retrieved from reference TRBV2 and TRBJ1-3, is EPEVTQTPSHQVTQMGQEVILRCVPISNHLYFYWYRQILGQKVEFLVSFYNNEISEKSEIFDDQFSVERPDGSNFTLKIRSTKLEDSAMYFCASSEAHGGNTIYFGEGSWLTVV.